These 10 T cell receptor beta chains were all obtained from the same sample, sequenced in a study of blood T cell repertoires in COVID-19. Here immunoSEQ multiplex PCR was the method, and the copy in TCRdb shows in-frame clones only, minus some. The table shows roughly 220,000 clones, with approximately 78% occurring only once. What was sequenced was peripheral blood. These receptors originate from a woman of 80 years or more with COVID-19, enrolled during active disease.

The chain uses TRBV5-1 and TRBJ2-5; 10 bases line up with TRBD2. CDR1 and CDR2 (germline): SGHRS, YFSETQ. Trimming at V came to 4 bases and at J to 0 bases, leaving 6 bases not matched to a gene. The CDR3 runs to 16 residues. CDR3 protein: CASSLDGTSDQETQYF. The CDR3 region has the DNA TGCGCCAGCAGCCTCGATGGGACTAGCGACCAAGAGACCCAGTACTTC.

The sample holds one count of this clone. The chain recombines TRBV24-1 with TRBJ1-2; 10 positions agree with TRBD1. The ends lost 4 bases at V and 3 bases at J; junction bases unmatched: 4. The length of the CDR3 is 15 residues. Germline V gene sequence: CDR1 KGHDR, CDR2 SFDVKD. CDR3 residues: CATSDPGQGHYGYTF. DNA for the CDR3: TGTGCCACCAGTGACCCGGGACAGGGGCACTATGGCTACACCTTC.

The chain combines TRBV6-1 with TRBJ2-6; 8 bases map to TRBD1. The V segment lost 4 bases and the J segment 0 bases; nucleotides outside the gene matches: 5. The CDR3 extends over 17 amino acids. From germline, CDR1 is MNHNS and CDR2 SASEGT. The DNA of the CDR3 is TGTGCCAGCAGTGCGACAGGGGAGATCTCTGGGGCCAACGTCCTGACTTTC. It translates to CASSATGEISGANVLTF.

This clone was recorded a few times. The chain employs TRBV27 and TRBJ1-5, with 10 bases aligning to TRBD1. Trimming removed 4 bases from V and 3 bases from J; junction bases left unmatched: 6. CDR3 length: 16 residues. Looked up from germline, CDR1 is MNHEY and CDR2 is SMNVEV (reference sequence). In DNA, the CDR3 is TGTGCCAGCAGTTCCTCCGGACAGGGGGACAATCAGCCCCAGCATTTT. Amino acid sequence: CASSSSGQGDNQPQHF.

The chain employs TRBV27 and TRBJ1-2; a weak D match, TRBD1 (6 bases). Germline CDR1 reads MNHEY; CDR2 reads SMNVEV (reference sequence). V was shortened by 5 bases and J by 8 bases, with 18 bases between the two germline ends. CDR3 length equals 14 residues. For the CDR3, the DNA is TGTGCCAGCAGTACCCGGGACACCGGTAGAGGCTACACCTTC. It translates to CASSTRDTGRGYTF.

The rearrangement links TRBV19 to TRBJ2-7, with TRBD2 matching 10 bases. Germline V gene lookup returns CDR1 LNHDA and CDR2 SQIVND (reference sequence). With V trimmed by 7 bases and J by 0 bases, 3 bases remained unmatched. The CDR3 is 14 residues long. Here the CDR3 reads CASTRTSGSYEQYF. The CDR3 DNA follows: TGTGCCAGTACCAGGACTAGCGGCTCCTACGAGCAGTACTTC.

This clone has a single count. The chain recombines TRBV7-8 with TRBJ2-7, with 11 bases that match TRBD2. Looked up from germline, CDR1 is SGHVS and CDR2 is FQNEAQ. This CDR3 has 16 amino acids. Germline trimming cut 4 bases from V and 3 bases from J; bases unmatched to any gene: 8. This CDR3 reads CASSSTSGISGYEQYF. The CDR3 bases are TGTGCCAGCAGCTCGACTAGCGGGATTTCGGGCTACGAGCAGTACTTC. The entire variable domain, with the rest obtained from reference TRBV7-8 and TRBJ2-7, is as follows: GAGVSQSPRYKVAKRGQDVALRCDPISGHVSLFWYQQALGQGPEFLTYFQNEAQLDKSGLPSDRFFAERPEGSVSTLKIQRTQQEDSAVYLCASSSTSGISGYEQYFGPGTRLTVT.

This clone is a singleton in its sample. The chain carries TRBV20-1 and TRBJ2-2; 11 nucleotides agree with TRBD2. The trim removed 3 bases at V and 6 bases at J, leaving 6 bases unmatched. There are 15 residues in the CDR3. The germline V gene has CDR1 DFQATT and CDR2 SNEGSKA (reference sequence). This chain's CDR3 is CSASGGLADSGELFF. CDR3 nucleotide sequence: TGCAGTGCTAGTGGGGGACTAGCGGATTCCGGGGAGCTGTTTTTT.

The chain couples TRBV3-1 (or the pseudogene TRBV3-2) to TRBJ2-7, with D perhaps matching TRBD1 (6 bases). V lost 4 bases and J lost 5, with 12 bases in between. This CDR3 has 13 residues. Germline values: CDR1 LGHDT, CDR2 YNNKEL (reference sequence). The CDR3 protein is CASSLLQGNEQYF. As DNA, the CDR3 is TGTGCCAGCAGCCTTTTACAGGGAAACGAGCAGTACTTC.

This rearrangement joins TRBV27 to TRBJ2-5; TRBD2 might be the D (6 bases). The germline V and J ends were trimmed by 2 bases and 5 bases, with 12 bases remaining between them. CDR1 is MNHEY, CDR2 SMNVEV, per germline (reference sequence). This CDR3 contains 14 residues. Here the CDR3 reads CASSLRDAGETQYF. The CDR3 region has the DNA TGTGCCAGCAGTTTACGCGACGCGGGGGAGACCCAGTACTTC.